Listed below are T cell receptor beta chains from one sample, sequenced in a study of blood T cell repertoires in COVID-19. Assay used: immunoSEQ multiplex PCR; TCRdb lists only in-frame clones, some missing. This table has about 27,000 clones, about 90% appearing once. The sequencing sample was made of peripheral blood. These receptors all stem from a human donor in a cohort sampled during active COVID-19. The CDR3 runs from the conserved cysteine through the conserved F or W. D genes are given only for firm matches.

D gene: TRBD2; J gene: TRBJ2-2; V gene: TRBV9; CDR3 protein: CASSARGRVNTGELFF
D gene: -; J gene: TRBJ2-3; V gene: TRBV6-2/TRBV6-3; CDR3 protein: CASSYGDGKFMGGFATDTQYF
D gene: TRBD2; J gene: TRBJ2-5; V gene: TRBV3-1/TRBV3-2; CDR3 protein: CASSHLLAGETQYF
D gene: TRBD2; J gene: TRBJ2-6; V gene: TRBV6-5; CDR3 protein: CASTSGGAGANVLTF
D gene: TRBD1; J gene: TRBJ1-4; V gene: TRBV5-8; CDR3 protein: CASSSRDRTNEKLFF
D gene: TRBD1; J gene: TRBJ2-1; V gene: TRBV3-1/TRBV3-2; CDR3 protein: CASSQLAPSGGNEQFF
D gene: TRBD1; J gene: TRBJ2-1; V gene: TRBV5-1; CDR3 protein: CASSLGQGVGDEQFF
D gene: TRBD1; J gene: TRBJ1-1; V gene: TRBV10-2; CDR3 protein: CASRPGQYTEAFF
D gene: -; J gene: TRBJ2-2; V gene: TRBV6-5; CDR3 protein: CATQWQAYTGELFF
D gene: TRBD2; J gene: TRBJ2-2; V gene: TRBV5-1; CDR3 protein: CASSGSGGITGELFF
D gene: -; J gene: TRBJ2-6; V gene: TRBV18; CDR3 protein: CASSPPLLFMSGYSGANVLTF
D gene: TRBD2; J gene: TRBJ2-5; V gene: TRBV5-8; CDR3 protein: CASSLGSGATETQYF
D gene: TRBD1; J gene: TRBJ1-6; V gene: TRBV7-9; CDR3 protein: CASSKNPGQDDSPLHF
D gene: -; J gene: TRBJ2-4; V gene: TRBV7-2; CDR3 protein: CASSLRGENIQYF
D gene: TRBD1; J gene: TRBJ2-2; V gene: TRBV11-3; CDR3 protein: CASSQTGDLGELFF
D gene: -; J gene: TRBJ2-5; V gene: TRBV5-1; CDR3 protein: CASSLAGRPETQYF
D gene: -; J gene: TRBJ1-4; V gene: TRBV10-3; CDR3 protein: CAISPGTDEKLFF
D gene: -; J gene: TRBJ2-5; V gene: TRBV3-1/TRBV3-2; CDR3 protein: CASSQVGQGQETQYF
D gene: TRBD2; J gene: TRBJ2-3; V gene: TRBV20-1; CDR3 protein: CSASGRGGRPLGDTQYF
D gene: -; J gene: TRBJ2-1; V gene: TRBV20-1; CDR3 protein: CSATMGPGKFF
D gene: TRBD1; J gene: TRBJ2-2; V gene: TRBV5-1; CDR3 protein: CASSKTGPNTGELFF
D gene: -; J gene: TRBJ2-6; V gene: TRBV9; CDR3 protein: CASSVAGLGANVLTF
D gene: -; J gene: TRBJ1-1; V gene: TRBV6-5; CDR3 protein: CASSYSRGITEAFF
D gene: TRBD1; J gene: TRBJ2-2; V gene: TRBV4-1; CDR3 protein: CASSQINPGQYTGELFF
D gene: TRBD2; J gene: TRBJ2-2; V gene: TRBV28; CDR3 protein: CASSLWLAGDPNTGELFF
D gene: -; J gene: TRBJ2-6; V gene: TRBV5-6; CDR3 protein: CASSRVGQGIGANVLTF
D gene: TRBD1; J gene: TRBJ1-6; V gene: TRBV6-1; CDR3 protein: CASSAGQGASYNSPLHF
D gene: -; J gene: TRBJ2-5; V gene: TRBV25-1; CDR3 protein: CASSEFLGGQETQYF
D gene: TRBD2; J gene: TRBJ2-5; V gene: TRBV10-3; CDR3 protein: CAISPSSGTSGGAALQETQYF
D gene: TRBD1; J gene: TRBJ2-3; V gene: TRBV3-1/TRBV3-2; CDR3 protein: CASSQDSGTGGTDTQYF
D gene: -; J gene: TRBJ1-2; V gene: TRBV4-1; CDR3 protein: CASSQDPGNYGYTF
D gene: TRBD2; J gene: TRBJ2-5; V gene: TRBV4-1; CDR3 protein: CASSYASGGQETQYF
D gene: TRBD2; J gene: TRBJ2-1; V gene: TRBV9; CDR3 protein: CASSPGGSGYNEQFF
D gene: TRBD2; J gene: TRBJ2-5; V gene: TRBV7-3; CDR3 protein: CASSLRTASGFQETQYF
D gene: TRBD1; J gene: TRBJ1-2; V gene: TRBV15; CDR3 protein: CATSRGDRTNYGYTF
D gene: -; J gene: TRBJ1-2; V gene: TRBV27; CDR3 protein: CASSFVGGYGYTF
D gene: TRBD2; J gene: TRBJ2-3; V gene: TRBV5-4; CDR3 protein: CASSGIAGIRDTQYF
D gene: -; J gene: TRBJ2-2; V gene: TRBV12-1; CDR3 protein: CASGGEGENTGELFF
D gene: TRBD1; J gene: TRBJ2-2; V gene: TRBV14; CDR3 protein: CASSPDRGYGELFF
D gene: -; J gene: TRBJ1-6; V gene: TRBV27; CDR3 protein: CASSWSVLNNSPLHF
D gene: -; J gene: TRBJ2-3; V gene: TRBV18; CDR3 protein: CASSPRRTPLASDTQYF
D gene: -; J gene: TRBJ1-1; V gene: TRBV5-8; CDR3 protein: CASSLTLNTEAFF
D gene: -; J gene: TRBJ1-2; V gene: TRBV9; CDR3 protein: CASSASRDIYRGYTF
D gene: -; J gene: TRBJ1-1; V gene: TRBV3-1/TRBV3-2; CDR3 protein: CASSELAGNTEAFF
D gene: TRBD2; J gene: TRBJ2-2; V gene: TRBV5-4; CDR3 protein: CASSLASGVPAGELFF
D gene: TRBD1; J gene: TRBJ1-1; V gene: TRBV5-1; CDR3 protein: CASSSQGMGLNTEAFF
D gene: -; J gene: TRBJ2-3; V gene: TRBV9; CDR3 protein: CASTQKRDPADTQYF
D gene: -; J gene: TRBJ1-4; V gene: TRBV6-6; CDR3 protein: CASSRGGTNEKLFF